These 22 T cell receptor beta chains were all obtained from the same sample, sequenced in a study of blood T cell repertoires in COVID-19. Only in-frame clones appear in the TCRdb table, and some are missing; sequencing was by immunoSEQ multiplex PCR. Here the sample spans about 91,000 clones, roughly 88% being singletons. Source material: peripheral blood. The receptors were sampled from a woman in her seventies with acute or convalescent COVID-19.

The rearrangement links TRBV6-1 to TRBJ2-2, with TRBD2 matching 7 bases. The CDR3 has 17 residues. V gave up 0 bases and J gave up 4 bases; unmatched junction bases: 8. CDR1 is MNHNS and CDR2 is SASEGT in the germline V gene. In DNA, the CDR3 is TGTGCCAGCAGTGAAGCGCTAGGCTGGGGGGGCACCGGGGAGCTGTTTTTT. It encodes CASSEALGWGGTGELFF.

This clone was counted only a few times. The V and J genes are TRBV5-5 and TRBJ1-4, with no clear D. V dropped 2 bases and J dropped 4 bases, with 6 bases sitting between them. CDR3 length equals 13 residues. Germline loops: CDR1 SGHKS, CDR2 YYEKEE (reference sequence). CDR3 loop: CASSLPSNEKLFF. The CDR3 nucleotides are TGTGCCAGCAGCTTACCGAGTAATGAAAAACTGTTTTTT.

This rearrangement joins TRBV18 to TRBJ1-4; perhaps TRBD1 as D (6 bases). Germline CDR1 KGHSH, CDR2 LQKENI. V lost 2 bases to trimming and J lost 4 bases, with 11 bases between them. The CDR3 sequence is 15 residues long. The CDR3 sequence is CASSPRQELNEKLFF. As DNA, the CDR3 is TGTGCCAGCTCACCAAGACAGGAGCTTAATGAAAAACTGTTTTTT.

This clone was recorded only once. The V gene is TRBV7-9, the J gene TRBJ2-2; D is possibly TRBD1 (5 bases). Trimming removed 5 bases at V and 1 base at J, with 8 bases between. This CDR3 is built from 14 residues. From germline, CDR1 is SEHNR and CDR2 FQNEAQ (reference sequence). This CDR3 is CASSKDRNTGELFF. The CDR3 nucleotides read TGTGCCAGCAGCAAAGACAGGAACACCGGGGAGCTGTTTTTT.

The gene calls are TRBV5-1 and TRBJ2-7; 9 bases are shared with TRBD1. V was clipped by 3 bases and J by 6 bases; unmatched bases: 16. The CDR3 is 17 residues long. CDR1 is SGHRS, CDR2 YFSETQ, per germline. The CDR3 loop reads CASSWFHSGQGGSEQYF. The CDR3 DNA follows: TGCGCCAGCAGCTGGTTCCACTCGGGACAGGGTGGCAGCGAGCAGTACTTC.

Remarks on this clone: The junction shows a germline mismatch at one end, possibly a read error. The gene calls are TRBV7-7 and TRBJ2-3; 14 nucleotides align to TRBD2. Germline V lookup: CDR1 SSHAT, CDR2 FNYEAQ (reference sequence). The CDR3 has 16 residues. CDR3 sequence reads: CASSMGLAGAGDTQYF. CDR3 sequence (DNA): TGTGCTAGCAGCATGGGACTAGCGGGGGCGGGAGATACGCAGTATTTT.

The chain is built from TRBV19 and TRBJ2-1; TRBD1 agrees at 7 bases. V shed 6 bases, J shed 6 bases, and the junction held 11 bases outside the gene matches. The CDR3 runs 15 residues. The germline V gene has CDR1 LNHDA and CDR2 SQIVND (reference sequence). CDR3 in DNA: TGTGCCAGTAGGAATTCGGGACAGACCCTCAATGAGCAGTTCTTC. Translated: CASRNSGQTLNEQFF.

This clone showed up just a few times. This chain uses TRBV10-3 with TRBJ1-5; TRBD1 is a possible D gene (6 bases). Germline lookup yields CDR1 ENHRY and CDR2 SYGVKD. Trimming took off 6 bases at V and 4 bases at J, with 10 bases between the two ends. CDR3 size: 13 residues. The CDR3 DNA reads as TGTGCCATCAGCCCAGGGGTAAATCAGCCCCAGCATTTT. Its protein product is CAISPGVNQPQHF.

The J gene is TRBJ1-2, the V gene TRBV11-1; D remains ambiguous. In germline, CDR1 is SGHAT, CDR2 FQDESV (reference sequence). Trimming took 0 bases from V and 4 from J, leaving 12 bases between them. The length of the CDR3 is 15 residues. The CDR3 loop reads CASSLAGPNIYGYTF. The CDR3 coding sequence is TGTGCCAGCAGCTTAGCGGGCCCCAACATCTATGGCTACACCTTC.

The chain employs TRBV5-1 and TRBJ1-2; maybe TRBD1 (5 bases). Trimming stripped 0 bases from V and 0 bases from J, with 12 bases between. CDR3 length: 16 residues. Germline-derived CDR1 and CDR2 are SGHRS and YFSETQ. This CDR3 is CASSLATGTSNYGYTF. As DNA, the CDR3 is TGCGCCAGCAGCTTGGCCACAGGAACGTCTAACTATGGCTACACCTTC. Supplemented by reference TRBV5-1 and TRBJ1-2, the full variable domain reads KAGVTQTPRYLIKTRGQQVTLSCSPISGHRSVSWYQQTPGQGLQFLFEYFSETQRNKGNFPGRFSGRQFSNSRSEMNVSTLELGDSALYLCASSLATGTSNYGYTFGSGTRLTVV.

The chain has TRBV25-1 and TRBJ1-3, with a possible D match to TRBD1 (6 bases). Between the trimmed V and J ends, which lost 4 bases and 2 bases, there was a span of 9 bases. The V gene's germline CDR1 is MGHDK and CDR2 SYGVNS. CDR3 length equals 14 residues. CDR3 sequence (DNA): TGTGCCAGCAGTGCACAGGGAACTGGAAACACCATATATTTT. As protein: CASSAQGTGNTIYF.

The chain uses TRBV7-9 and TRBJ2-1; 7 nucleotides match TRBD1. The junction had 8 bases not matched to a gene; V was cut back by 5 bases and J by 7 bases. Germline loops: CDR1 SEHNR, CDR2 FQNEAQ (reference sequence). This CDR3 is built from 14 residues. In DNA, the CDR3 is TGTGCCAGCAGCCAGACAGGGAACGCGAATGAGCAGTTCTTC. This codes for CASSQTGNANEQFF.

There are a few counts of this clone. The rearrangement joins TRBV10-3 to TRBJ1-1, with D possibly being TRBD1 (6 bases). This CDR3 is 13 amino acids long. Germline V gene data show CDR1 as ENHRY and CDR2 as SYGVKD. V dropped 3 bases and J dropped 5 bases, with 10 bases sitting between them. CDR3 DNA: TGTGCCATCAGTGAAAGACAGGAAACTGAAGCTTTCTTT. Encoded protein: CAISERQETEAFF.

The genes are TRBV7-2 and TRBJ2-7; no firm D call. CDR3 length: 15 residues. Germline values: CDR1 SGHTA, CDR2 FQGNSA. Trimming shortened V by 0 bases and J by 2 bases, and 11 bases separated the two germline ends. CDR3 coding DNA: TGTGCCAGCAGCTTAGCGGCTACAGAAACCTACGAGCAGTACTTC. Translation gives CASSLAATETYEQYF.

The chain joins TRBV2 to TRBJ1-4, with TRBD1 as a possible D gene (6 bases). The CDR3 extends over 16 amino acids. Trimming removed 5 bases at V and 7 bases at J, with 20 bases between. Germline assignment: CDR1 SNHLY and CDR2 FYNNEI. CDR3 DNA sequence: TGTGCCAGCAGTCCCACTATTCGGGGGGCGCGTGAAAAACTGTTTTTT. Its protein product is CASSPTIRGAREKLFF.

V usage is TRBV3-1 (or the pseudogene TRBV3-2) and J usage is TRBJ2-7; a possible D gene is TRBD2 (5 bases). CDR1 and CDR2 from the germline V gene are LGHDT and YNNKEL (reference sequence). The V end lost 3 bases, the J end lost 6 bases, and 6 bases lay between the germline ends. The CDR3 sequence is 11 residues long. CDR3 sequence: CASSHRGEQYF. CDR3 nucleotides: TGTGCCAGCAGCCACCGGGGCGAGCAGTACTTC.

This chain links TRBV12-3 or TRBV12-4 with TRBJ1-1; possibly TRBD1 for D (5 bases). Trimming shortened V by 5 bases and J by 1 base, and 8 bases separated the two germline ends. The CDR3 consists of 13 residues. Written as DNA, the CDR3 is TGTGCCAGCAGTGTGCAGGGGAACACTGAAGCTTTCTTT. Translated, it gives CASSVQGNTEAFF.

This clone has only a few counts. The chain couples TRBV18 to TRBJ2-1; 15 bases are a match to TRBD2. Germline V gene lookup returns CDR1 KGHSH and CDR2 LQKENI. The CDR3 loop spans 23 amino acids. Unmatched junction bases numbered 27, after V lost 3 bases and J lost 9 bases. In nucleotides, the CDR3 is TGTGCCAGCTCACCTCCACGCGTTCCCGGGACTAGCGGGGGGACGATGGGGAACACTGAGCAGTTCTTC. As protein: CASSPPRVPGTSGGTMGNTEQFF. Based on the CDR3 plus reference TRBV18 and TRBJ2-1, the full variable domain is NAGVMQNPRHLVRRRGQEARLRCSPMKGHSHVYWYRQLPEEGLKFMVYLQKENIIDESGMPKERFSAEFPKEGPSILRIQQVVRGDSAAYFCASSPPRVPGTSGGTMGNTEQFFGPGTRLTVL.

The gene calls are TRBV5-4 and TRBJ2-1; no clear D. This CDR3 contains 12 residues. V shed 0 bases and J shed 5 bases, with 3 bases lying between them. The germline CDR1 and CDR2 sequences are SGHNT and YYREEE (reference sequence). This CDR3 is CASSLANNEQFF. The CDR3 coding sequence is TGTGCCAGCAGCTTGGCAAACAATGAGCAGTTCTTC.

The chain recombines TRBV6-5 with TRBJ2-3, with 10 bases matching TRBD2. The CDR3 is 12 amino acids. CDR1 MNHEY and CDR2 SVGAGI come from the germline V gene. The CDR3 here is CTTGSGGREQYF. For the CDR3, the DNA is TGTACCACCGGTAGCGGGGGGCGAGAGCAGTATTTT.

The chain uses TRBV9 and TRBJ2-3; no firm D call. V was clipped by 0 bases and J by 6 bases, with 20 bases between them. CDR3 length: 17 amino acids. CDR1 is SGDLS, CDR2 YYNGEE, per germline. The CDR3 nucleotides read TGTGCCAGCAGCGTAGATGGTTTGGGCAGTGATGCGGATACGCAGTATTTT. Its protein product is CASSVDGLGSDADTQYF. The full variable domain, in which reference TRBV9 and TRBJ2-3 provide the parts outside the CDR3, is DSGVTQTPKHLITATGQRVTLRCSPRSGDLSVYWYQQSLDQGLQFLIQYYNGEERAKGNILERFSAQQFPDLHSELNLSSLELGDSALYFCASSVDGLGSDADTQYFGPGTRLTVL.

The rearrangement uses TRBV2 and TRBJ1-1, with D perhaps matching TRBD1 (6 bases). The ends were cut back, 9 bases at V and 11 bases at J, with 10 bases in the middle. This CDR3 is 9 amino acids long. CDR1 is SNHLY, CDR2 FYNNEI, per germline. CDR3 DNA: TGTGCCAGAACAGGGTTCGCTTTCTTT. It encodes CARTGFAFF.